This T cell receptor beta chain was recovered during a study of beta chain features in type 1 diabetes. Study details: Healthy donors and patients had similar age, gender and cell yields. Study-wide points: TCRB CDR3s from Type 1 diabetes patients were moderately but significantly shorter in all four CD4+ subsets.

In germline, CDR1 is LNHNV, CDR2 YYDKDF (reference sequence). CDR3 length equals 19 residues. V was clipped by 2 bases and J by 0 bases, with 17 bases between them. This clone was picked up a small number of times. As yet, its antigen is unknown. As every portion of the isolated RNA was reverse transcribed, the sequencing read expressed TCRB transcripts. TCRdb's copy holds only in-frame clones and misses some; the assay was immunoSEQ multiplex PCR. The table records about 260,000 clones, roughly 20% of them present only once. The clonotype originates from a woman between 40 and 55 years old with type 1 diabetes. Source material: naive CD4+ T cells from blood. The chain has TRBV15 and TRBJ2-6; a possible D gene is TRBD1 (6 bases). The DNA for the CDR3 is TGTGCCACCAGCAGACCACCAGGGGCTAGGGGCTCTGGGGCCAACGTCCTGACTTTC. This codes for CATSRPPGARGSGANVLTF.